This entry features one T cell receptor beta chain sequence. Antigen specificity is unknown. The sample comes from a study of OX40 agonist ivuxolimab in advanced cancers. The overall study: In this trial design, patients received ivuxolimab intravenously at 0.01 to 10 mg/kg every 2 weeks.

The CDR3 runs 17 residues. In germline, CDR1 is LGHNA, CDR2 YNFKEQ. Germline trimming cut 1 base from V and 1 base from J; bases unmatched to any gene: 3. Notes on the study in general: At 0.1 to 3.0 mg/kg and by week 6, CD4+ and CD8+ T cells in the blood had expanded clonally. On average, CD8+ T cells had more expanded clones than CD4+.

TCRdb's table, derived via immunoSEQ multiplex PCR, lists solely in-frame clones and lacks some. The table lists around 70,000 clones, 75% to 90% of them singletons, with about 4% in the top ten. The chain carries TRBV4-2 and TRBJ1-4; 10 nucleotides match TRBD1. This material consisted of CD4+ or CD8+ T cells sorted from blood, taken in a trial of the OX40 agonist ivuxolimab. This sequence was found in an adult with an advanced solid tumor such as melanoma, head and neck, liver or kidney cancer. CDR3 in DNA: TGTGCCAGCAGCCAAGCCCGGACAGGGGGAACTAATGAAAAACTGTTTTTT. Amino acid sequence: CASSQARTGGTNEKLFF.